This TCR beta chain was found in a study of T cell responses to AZD1222 COVID-19 vaccine. The study, taken as a whole, reports: After two AZD1222 doses, spike-specific TCR breadth and depth rose versus day 0. Donors were mostly white British, more females; clonal diversity possibly underestimated. Within unmutated variant regions lay the reported targets of nearly half of spike-specific TCRs.

The CDR3 is 14 amino acids. The germline CDR1 and CDR2 sequences are LNHDA and SQIVND (reference sequence). Unmatched junction bases numbered 2, after V lost 5 bases and J lost 2 bases. The table came from immunoSEQ multiplex PCR; TCRdb's copy has only in-frame clones and leaves some out. Of around 180,000 clones in the sample, 90% were seen once. Regarding this clone: Its target is not known.

The chain joins TRBV19 to TRBJ1-2, with 10 bases lining up with TRBD1. The TCR sequence derives from an adult in good health. The sample in question was peripheral blood, obtained on day 0 of AZD1222 vaccination. The CDR3 region is CASSVGQGNYGYTF. The CDR3 bases are TGTGCCAGTAGTGTGGGACAGGGGAACTATGGCTACACCTTC.